Listed below are T cell receptor beta chains from one sample, sequenced in a study of T cells in Graves' hyperthyroidism and ophthalmopathy. One entry per CDR3 protein results from TCRdb running MiXCR on the multiplex PCR reads. The sample records over 700,000 distinct CDR3 sequences, around a sixth being singletons. Material for sequencing was blood. These receptors came from a woman aged 50 to 60 with Graves' hyperthyroidism that later progressed to Graves' ophthalmopathy. CDR3s include the opening cysteine and the closing phenylalanine or tryptophan. The D gene is left open where the match is weak. A row's size may be missing; if present it is once, few, many or a size class.

d_call,v_call,j_call,clone_size,cdr3_aa,cdr3_nt
TRBD1,TRBV5-1,TRBJ1-5,.,CASSITGASNQPQHF,TGCGCCAGCAGCATAACAGGGGCTAGCAATCAGCCCCAGCATTTT
.,TRBV4-2,TRBJ1-4,.,CASCLGRAGEGEKLFF,TGTGCCAGCTGCCTCGGGCGGGCAGGGGAGGGCGAAAAACTGTTTTTT
TRBD1,TRBV7-9,TRBJ1-4,.,CASKKPGTGGEKLFF,TGTGCCAGCAAAAAACCCGGGACAGGGGGTGAAAAACTGTTTTTT
TRBD1,TRBV20-1,TRBJ1-5,few,CSAGPGQGNQPQHF,TGCAGTGCGGGACCGGGACAGGGCAATCAGCCCCAGCATTTT
TRBD1,TRBV20-1,TRBJ1-5,many,CSAIDRGVQPQHF,TGCAGTGCTATAGACAGGGGTGTTCAGCCCCAGCATTTT
.,TRBV24-1,TRBJ1-3,.,CATSDGQLSGNTIYF,TGTGCCACCAGTGATGGGCAGCTCTCTGGAAACACCATATATTTT
TRBD1,TRBV20-1,TRBJ1-1,many,CSASYRGTEAFF,TGCAGTGCTAGCTACAGGGGCACTGAAGCTTTCTTT
.,TRBV19,TRBJ1-1,.,CASSMGDLATEAFF,TGTGCCAGTAGTATGGGGGATTTAGCCACTGAAGCTTTCTTT
.,TRBV2,TRBJ1-1,many,CASSEEHGGRYTEAFF,TGTGCCAGCAGTGAAGAGCACGGGGGTCGGTACACTGAAGCTTTCTTT
.,TRBV5-1,TRBJ2-2,.,CASSNGDTGELFF,TGCGCCAGCAGTAACGGGGACACCGGGGAGCTGTTTTTT
.,TRBV5-8,TRBJ1-2,few,CASSLEGSGPANYGYTF,TGTGCCAGCAGCTTGGAGGGGTCCGGCCCAGCTAACTATGGCTACACCTTC
.,TRBV4-1,TRBJ2-1,.,CASSQDPGPYNEQFF,TGCGCCAGCAGCCAAGATCCCGGGCCCTACAATGAGCAGTTCTTC
TRBD2,TRBV11-2,TRBJ2-1,many,CASSLGGAAGGGYNEQFF,TGTGCCAGCAGCTTAGGGGGGGCTGCGGGGGGCGGATACAATGAGCAGTTCTTC
TRBD2,TRBV12-3/TRBV12-4,TRBJ2-5,many,CASSLREGWQETQYF,TGTGCCAGCAGTCTAAGGGAGGGTTGGCAAGAGACCCAGTACTTC
TRBD1,TRBV12-3/TRBV12-4,TRBJ2-5,once,CASSHTTGFEETQYF,TGTGCCAGCAGCCATACGACAGGGTTTGAAGAGACCCAGTACTTC
TRBD2,TRBV6-2/TRBV6-3,TRBJ2-1,.,CASNIAGVKNEQFF,TGTGCCAGCAATATAGCGGGGGTGAAGAATGAGCAGTTCTTC
TRBD1,TRBV20-1,TRBJ1-2,.,CSASGGQAYGYTF,TGCAGTGCTAGCGGGGGACAGGCCTATGGCTACACCTTC
TRBD1,TRBV18,TRBJ2-7,many,CASSATGIHEQYF,TGTGCCAGCTCAGCGACAGGGATTCACGAGCAGTACTTC
TRBD1,TRBV6-6,TRBJ1-2,.,CASSYRDSYGYTF,TGTGCCAGCAGTTACCGGGACAGCTATGGCTACACCTTC
TRBD2,TRBV27,TRBJ2-2,.,CASRRGGGETGELFF,TGTGCCAGCAGACGGGGGGGGGGCGAAACCGGGGAGCTGTTTTTT
.,TRBV29-1,TRBJ2-1,few,CSVESQSSYNEQFF,TGCAGCGTTGAGTCGCAGAGCTCCTACAATGAGCAGTTCTTC
.,TRBV20-1,TRBJ1-1,many,CSATRLKNTEAFF,TGCAGTGCTACTAGATTAAAGAACACTGAAGCTTTCTTT
.,TRBV12-3/TRBV12-4,TRBJ1-1,.,CASSWWGLNTEAFF,TGTGCCAGCAGTTGGTGGGGGTTGAACACTGAAGCTTTCTTT
.,TRBV7-6,TRBJ2-7,many,CASSFAGSYEQYF,TGTGCCAGCAGCTTCGCAGGGTCCTACGAGCAGTACTTC
.,TRBV14,TRBJ2-3,.,CASSPTPQGVVADTQYF,TGTGCCAGCAGTCCGACTCCTCAGGGTGTGGTGGCAGATACGCAGTATTTT
.,TRBV18,TRBJ1-2,many,CASSPMEGHNYGYTF,TGTGCCAGCTCACCAATGGAGGGACACAATTATGGCTACACCTTC
.,TRBV2,TRBJ1-1,many,CASSETQNTEAFF,TGTGCCAGCAGTGAAACTCAGAACACTGAAGCTTTCTTT
.,TRBV3-1,TRBJ1-6,many,CASSQELGETPLHF,TGTGCCAGCAGCCAAGAACTCGGAGAAACACCCCTCCACTTT
.,TRBV10-3,TRBJ1-2,few,CAISELPDLGYTF,TGTGCCATCAGTGAGTTACCCGACCTAGGCTACACCTTC
.,TRBV11-2,TRBJ2-1,many,CASSLSGQLSNEQFF,TGTGCCAGCAGCTTATCTGGACAGTTGAGCAATGAGCAGTTCTTC
.,TRBV29-1,TRBJ1-5,few,CSASGGFGQPQHF,TGCAGCGCCTCCGGGGGGTTTGGTCAGCCCCAGCATTTT
.,TRBV9,TRBJ1-4,.,CASRSKPGTNEKLFF,TGTGCCAGCCGCTCAAAACCTGGGACTAATGAAAAACTGTTTTTT
.,TRBV24-1,TRBJ2-6,.,CATSDYSKTGANVLTF,TGTGCCACCAGTGACTATAGTAAGACTGGGGCCAACGTCCTGACTTTC
.,TRBV29-1,TRBJ2-5,.,CSSTAPGRETQYF,TGCAGCTCCACGGCCCCGGGTCGGGAGACCCAGTACTTC
.,TRBV2,TRBJ1-1,many,CASSGGVGTEAFF,TGTGCCAGCAGTGGAGGGGTGGGGACTGAAGCTTTCTTT
.,TRBV5-1,TRBJ1-2,many,CASSLEQGGWDYGYTF,TGCGCCAGCAGCTTGGAGCAGGGTGGTTGGGACTATGGCTACACCTTC
TRBD2,TRBV5-1,TRBJ2-1,many,CASSQTSGGTYNEQFF,TGCGCCAGCAGTCAGACTAGCGGGGGAACCTACAATGAGCAGTTCTTC